This TCR beta chain came from a study of low-dose radiotherapy and immunotherapy resistance in tumors. Time point reported: before trial treatment. This clonotype was seen repeatedly, ten times or more. The junction had 3 bases not matched to a gene; V was cut back by 8 bases and J by 8 bases. Germline V gene sequence: CDR1 SEHNR, CDR2 FQNEAQ (reference sequence). There are 12 residues in the CDR3. TRAV and TRBV primers primed cDNA for both TCRalpha and TCRbeta. Amplification, which lasted roughly 22 PCR cycles, used a constant-region primer and V-primer adapter to amplify TCRs. TCRdb re-called the reads with MiXCR, one entry per CDR3 protein. The data contain 80,000 to 95,000 distinct CDR3 sequences, roughly 9% of them singletons.

The material sequenced was PBMCs, taken before treatment. The chain couples TRBV7-9 to TRBJ2-1; 10 nucleotides line up with TRBD1. The TCR comes from a male donor with prostate cancer. The CDR3, as DNA: TGTGCCAGCGGGACAGGGGTCGATGAGCAGTTCTTC. It translates to CASGTGVDEQFF.